The clone carrying this TCR beta chain showed up many times. What it recognizes is unknown. The sample originates from a study of CD8+CD57+ T cells in acquired aplastic anemia. Turning to the study itself: The sorted CD4+ and CD8+ cells yielded an average roughly 3 ug of DNA.

Investigators profiled TCR beta VDJ and CDR3 from genomic DNA template. A single record per CDR3 protein comes from TCRdb applying MiXCR to the reads. The table has a few hundred thousand distinct CDR3 sequences, around 60% seen once. Study-wide points: CD8+ Simpson's diversity showed no significant patient-control difference. Approximately 27 CD8+ CDR3 sequences occurred in both the patients and the controls.

Sequencing input: sorted CD4+, CD8+, or CD8+CD57+ T cells (not recorded which) from PBMCs. The clonotype was recovered from a human donor in good health.

CDR3: CASIFRAFGTEAFF. In DNA form, the CDR3 reads TGTGCCAGCATTTTCAGGGCCTTCGGAACTGAAGCTTTCTTT. The chain uses TRBV5-6 and TRBJ1-1, with TRBD1 as a possible D gene (5 bases). The CDR3 loop spans 14 amino acids. Looked up from germline, CDR1 is SGHDT and CDR2 is YYEEEE. Trimming took off 6 bases at V and 5 bases at J, with 17 bases between the two ends.